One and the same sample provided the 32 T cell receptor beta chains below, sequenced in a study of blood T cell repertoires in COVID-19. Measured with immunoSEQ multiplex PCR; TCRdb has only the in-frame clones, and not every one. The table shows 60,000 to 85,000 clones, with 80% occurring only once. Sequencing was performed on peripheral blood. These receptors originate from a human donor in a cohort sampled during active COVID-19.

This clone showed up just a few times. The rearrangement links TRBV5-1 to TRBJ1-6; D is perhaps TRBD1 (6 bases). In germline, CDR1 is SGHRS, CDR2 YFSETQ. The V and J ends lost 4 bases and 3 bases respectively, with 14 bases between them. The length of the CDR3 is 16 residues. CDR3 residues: CASSPNTGSYNSPLHF. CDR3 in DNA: TGCGCCAGCAGCCCGAATACAGGGAGCTATAATTCACCCCTCCACTTT.

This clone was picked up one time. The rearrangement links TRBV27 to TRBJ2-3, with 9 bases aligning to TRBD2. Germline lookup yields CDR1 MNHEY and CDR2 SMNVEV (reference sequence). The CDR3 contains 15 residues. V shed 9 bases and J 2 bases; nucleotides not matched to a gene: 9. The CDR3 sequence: CASQGRGGPTDTQYF. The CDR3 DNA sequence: TGTGCCAGTCAGGGGCGGGGGGGCCCCACAGATACGCAGTATTTT.

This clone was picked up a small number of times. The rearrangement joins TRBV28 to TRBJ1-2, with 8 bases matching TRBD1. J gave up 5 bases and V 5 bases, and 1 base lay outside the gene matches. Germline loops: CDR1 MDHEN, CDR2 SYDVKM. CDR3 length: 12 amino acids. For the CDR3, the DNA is TGTGCCAGCAGTCGACAGGGGTATGGCTACACCTTC. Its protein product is CASSRQGYGYTF.

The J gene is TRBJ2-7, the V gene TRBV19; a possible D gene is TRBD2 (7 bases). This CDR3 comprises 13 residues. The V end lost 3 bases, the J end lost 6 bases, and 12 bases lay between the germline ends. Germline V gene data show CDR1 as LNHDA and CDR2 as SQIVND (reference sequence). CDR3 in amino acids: CASSIGGASEQYV. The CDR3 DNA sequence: TGTGCCAGTAGTATTGGGGGGGCGAGCGAGCAGTACGTC.

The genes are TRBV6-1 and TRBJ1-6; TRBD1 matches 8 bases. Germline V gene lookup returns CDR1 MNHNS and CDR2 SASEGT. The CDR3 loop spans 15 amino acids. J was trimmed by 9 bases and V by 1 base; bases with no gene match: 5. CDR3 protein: CASSEGTGLSSPLHF. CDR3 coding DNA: TGTGCCAGCAGTGAAGGGACAGGGCTAAGTTCACCCCTCCACTTT.

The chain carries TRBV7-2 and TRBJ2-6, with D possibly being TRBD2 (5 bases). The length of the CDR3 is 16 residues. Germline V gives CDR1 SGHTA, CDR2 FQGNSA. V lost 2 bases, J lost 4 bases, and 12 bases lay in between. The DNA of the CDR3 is TGTGCCAGCAGCTTAATGCTGGGAGCAGGGGCCAACGTCCTGACTTTC. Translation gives CASSLMLGAGANVLTF.

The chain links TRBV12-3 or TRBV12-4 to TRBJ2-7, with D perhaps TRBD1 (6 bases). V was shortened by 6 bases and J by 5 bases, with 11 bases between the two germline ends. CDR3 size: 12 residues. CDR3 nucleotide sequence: TGTGCCAGCAGCCGTTACAGGGACGAGCAGTACTTC. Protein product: CASSRYRDEQYF.

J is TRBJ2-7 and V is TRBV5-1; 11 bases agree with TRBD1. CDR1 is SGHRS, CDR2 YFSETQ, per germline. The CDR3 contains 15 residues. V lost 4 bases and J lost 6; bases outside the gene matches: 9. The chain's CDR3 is CASSLGQGAPTEQYV. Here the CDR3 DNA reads TGCGCCAGCAGCCTAGGACAGGGGGCTCCCACCGAGCAGTACGTC.

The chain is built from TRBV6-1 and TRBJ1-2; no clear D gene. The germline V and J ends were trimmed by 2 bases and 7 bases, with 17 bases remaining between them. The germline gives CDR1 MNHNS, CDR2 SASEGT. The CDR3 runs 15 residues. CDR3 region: CASSEQRYQVRGYTF. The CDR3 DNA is TGTGCCAGCAGTGAACAGAGGTACCAAGTACGTGGCTACACCTTC.

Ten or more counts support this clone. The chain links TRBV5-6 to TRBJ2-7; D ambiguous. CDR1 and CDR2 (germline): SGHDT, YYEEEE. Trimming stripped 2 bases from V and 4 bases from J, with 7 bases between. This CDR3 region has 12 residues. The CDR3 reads CASSLSSYEQYF. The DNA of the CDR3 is TGTGCCAGCAGCTTATCCAGTTACGAGCAGTACTTC.

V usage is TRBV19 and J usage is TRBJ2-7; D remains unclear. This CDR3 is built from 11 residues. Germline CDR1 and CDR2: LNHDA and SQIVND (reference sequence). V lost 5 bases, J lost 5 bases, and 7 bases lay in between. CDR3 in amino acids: CASSPLHEQYV. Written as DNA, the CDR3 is TGTGCCAGTAGTCCCCTCCACGAGCAGTACGTC.

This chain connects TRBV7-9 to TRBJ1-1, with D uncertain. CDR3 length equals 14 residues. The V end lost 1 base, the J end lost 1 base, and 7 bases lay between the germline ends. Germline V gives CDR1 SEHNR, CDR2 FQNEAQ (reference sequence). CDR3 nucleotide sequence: TGTGCCAGCAGCTTAGGCCCCGGGAACACTGAAGCTTTCTTT. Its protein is CASSLGPGNTEAFF. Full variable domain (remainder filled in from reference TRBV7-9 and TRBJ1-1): DTGVSQNPRHKITKRGQNVTFRCDPISEHNRLYWYRQTLGQGPEFLTYFQNEAQLEKSRLLSDRFSAERPKGSFSTLEIQRTEQGDSAMYLCASSLGPGNTEAFFGQGTRLTVV.

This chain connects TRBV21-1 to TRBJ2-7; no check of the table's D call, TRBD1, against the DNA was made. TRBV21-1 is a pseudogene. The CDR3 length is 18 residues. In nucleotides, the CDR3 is TGTGCCAGCAGCAAAGCGAACCAGGGACAGGACAGCTCCTACGAGCAGTACGTC. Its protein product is CASSKANQGQDSSYEQYV.

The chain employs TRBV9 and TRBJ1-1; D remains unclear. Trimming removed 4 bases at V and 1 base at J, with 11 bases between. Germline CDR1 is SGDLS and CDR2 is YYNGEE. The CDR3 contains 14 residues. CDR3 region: CASSSTQKNTEAFF. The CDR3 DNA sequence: TGTGCCAGCAGCTCCACCCAGAAGAACACTGAAGCTTTCTTT.

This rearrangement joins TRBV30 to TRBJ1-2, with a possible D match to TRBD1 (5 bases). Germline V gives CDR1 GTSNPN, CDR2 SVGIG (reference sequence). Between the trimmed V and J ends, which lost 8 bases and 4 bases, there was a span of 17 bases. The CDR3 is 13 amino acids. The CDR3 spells CAAIRAGGYGYTF. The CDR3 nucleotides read TGTGCCGCGATCAGGGCGGGGGGCTATGGCTACACCTTC.

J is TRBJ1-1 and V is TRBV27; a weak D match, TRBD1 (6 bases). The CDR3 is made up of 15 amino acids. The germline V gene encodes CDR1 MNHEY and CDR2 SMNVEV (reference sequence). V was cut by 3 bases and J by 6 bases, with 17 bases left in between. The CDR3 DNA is TGTGCCAGCAGTTTTGGGGGGGCCGGCGGGGCTGAAGCTTTCTTT. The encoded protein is CASSFGGAGGAEAFF.

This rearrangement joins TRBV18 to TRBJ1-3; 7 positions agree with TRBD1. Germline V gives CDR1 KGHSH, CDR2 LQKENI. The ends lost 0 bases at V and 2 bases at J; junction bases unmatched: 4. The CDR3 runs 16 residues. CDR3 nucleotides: TGTGCCAGCTCACCACCGAACAGGGGTCCTGGAAACACCATATATTTT. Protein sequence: CASSPPNRGPGNTIYF.

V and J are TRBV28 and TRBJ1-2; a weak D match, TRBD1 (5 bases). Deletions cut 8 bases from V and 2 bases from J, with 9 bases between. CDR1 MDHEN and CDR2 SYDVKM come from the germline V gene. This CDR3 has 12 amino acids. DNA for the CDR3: TGTGCCAGCGACGGACAAAACTATGGCTACACCTTC. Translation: CASDGQNYGYTF.

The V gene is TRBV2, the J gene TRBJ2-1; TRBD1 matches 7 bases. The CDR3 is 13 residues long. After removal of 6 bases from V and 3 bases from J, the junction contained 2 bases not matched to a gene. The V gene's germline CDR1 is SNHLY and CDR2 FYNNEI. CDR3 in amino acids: CASSGQVYNEQFF. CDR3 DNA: TGTGCCAGCAGCGGACAGGTCTACAATGAGCAGTTCTTC.

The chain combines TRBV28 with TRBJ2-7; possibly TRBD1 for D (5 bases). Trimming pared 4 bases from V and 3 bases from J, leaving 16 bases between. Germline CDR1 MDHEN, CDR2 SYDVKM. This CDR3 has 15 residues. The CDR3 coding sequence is TGTGCCAGCAGTTCCCAGGACACCGGCCACTACGAGCAGTACTTC. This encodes CASSSQDTGHYEQYF.

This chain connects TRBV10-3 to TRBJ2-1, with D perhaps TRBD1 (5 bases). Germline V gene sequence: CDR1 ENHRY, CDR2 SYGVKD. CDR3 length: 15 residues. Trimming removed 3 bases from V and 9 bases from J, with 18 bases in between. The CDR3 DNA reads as TGTGCCATCAGTGAACGGCTCCCCCCGCAGGGTGAGCAGTTCTTC. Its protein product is CAISERLPPQGEQFF.

CDR3 amino acids: CASSKVGTGLSNSPLHF. CDR3 nucleotides: TGTGCCAGCAGCAAAGTAGGAACAGGCCTGTCAAATTCACCCCTCCACTTT. J is TRBJ1-6 and V is TRBV21-1; the D segment call TRBD1 is taken from the table without a DNA check. TRBV21-1 is an annotated pseudogene. This CDR3 contains 17 residues.

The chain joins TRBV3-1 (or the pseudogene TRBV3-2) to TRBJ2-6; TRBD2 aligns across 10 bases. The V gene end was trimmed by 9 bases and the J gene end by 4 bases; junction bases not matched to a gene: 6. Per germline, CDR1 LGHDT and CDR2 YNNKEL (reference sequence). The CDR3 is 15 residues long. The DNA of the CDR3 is TGTGCCAGTAGGATAGCGGGGGGAGGGGCCAACGTCCTGACTTTC. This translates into CASRIAGGGANVLTF.

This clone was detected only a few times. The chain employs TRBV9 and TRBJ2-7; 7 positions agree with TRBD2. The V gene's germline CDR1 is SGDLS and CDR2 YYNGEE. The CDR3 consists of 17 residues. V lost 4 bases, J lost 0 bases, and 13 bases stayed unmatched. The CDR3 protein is CASSTRGERVSSYEQYV. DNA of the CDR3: TGTGCCAGCAGCACCCGGGGGGAGCGGGTTAGCTCCTACGAGCAGTACGTC.

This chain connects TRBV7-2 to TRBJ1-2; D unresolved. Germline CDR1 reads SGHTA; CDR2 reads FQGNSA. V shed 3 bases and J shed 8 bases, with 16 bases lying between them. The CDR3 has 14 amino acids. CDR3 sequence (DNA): TGTGCCAGCAGCTTTAAGGCCGGGGAAAGCGGCTACACCTTC. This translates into CASSFKAGESGYTF.

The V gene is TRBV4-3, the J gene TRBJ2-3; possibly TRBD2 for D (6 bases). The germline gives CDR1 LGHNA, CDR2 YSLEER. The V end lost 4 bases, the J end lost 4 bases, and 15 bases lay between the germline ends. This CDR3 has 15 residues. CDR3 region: CASSLGGGIPDTQYF. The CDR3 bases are TGCGCCAGCAGCCTCGGTGGAGGGATCCCAGATACGCAGTATTTT.

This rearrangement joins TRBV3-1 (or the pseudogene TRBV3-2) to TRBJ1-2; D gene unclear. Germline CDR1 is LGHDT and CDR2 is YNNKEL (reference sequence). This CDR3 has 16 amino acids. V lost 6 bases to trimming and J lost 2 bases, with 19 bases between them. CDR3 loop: CASSSTTLSINYGYTF. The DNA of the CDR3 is TGTGCCAGCAGTTCTACCACCTTGTCGATAAACTATGGCTACACCTTC.

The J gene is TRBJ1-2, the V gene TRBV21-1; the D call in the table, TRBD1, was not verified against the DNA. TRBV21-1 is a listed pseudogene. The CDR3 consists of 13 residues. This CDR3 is CAMDREANYGYTF. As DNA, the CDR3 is TGTGCCATGGACAGGGAAGCTAACTATGGCTACACCTTC.

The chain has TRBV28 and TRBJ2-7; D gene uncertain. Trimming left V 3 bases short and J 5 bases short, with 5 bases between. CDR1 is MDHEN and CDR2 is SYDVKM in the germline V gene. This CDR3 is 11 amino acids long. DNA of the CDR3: TGTGCCAGCAGTTTTTTCGACGAGCAGTACTTC. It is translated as CASSFFDEQYF.

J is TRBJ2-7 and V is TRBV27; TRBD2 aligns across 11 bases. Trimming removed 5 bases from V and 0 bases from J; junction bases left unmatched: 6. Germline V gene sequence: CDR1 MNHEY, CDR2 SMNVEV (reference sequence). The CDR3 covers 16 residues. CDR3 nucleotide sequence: TGTGCCAGCAGTCTGTTAGCGGGGGGGACCTCCTACGAGCAGTACTTC. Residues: CASSLLAGGTSYEQYF.

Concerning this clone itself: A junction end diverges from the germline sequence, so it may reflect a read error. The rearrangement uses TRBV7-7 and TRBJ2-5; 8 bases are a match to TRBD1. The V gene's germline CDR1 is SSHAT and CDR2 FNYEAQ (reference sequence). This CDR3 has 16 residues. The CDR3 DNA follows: TGTGCTAGCAGCTTAATGGCAGGGGGCGCCAAAGAGACCCAGTACTTC. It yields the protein CASSLMAGGAKETQYF.

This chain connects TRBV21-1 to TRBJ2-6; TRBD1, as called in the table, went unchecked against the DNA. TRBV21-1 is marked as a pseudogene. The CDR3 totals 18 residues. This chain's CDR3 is CASSKARKDDRVSNVLTF. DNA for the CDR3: TGTGCCAGCAGCAAAGCGCGTAAGGATGACAGGGTAAGTAACGTCCTGACTTTC.